This TCR beta chain was recorded in a study of blood T cells in healthy people across ages. Overall study context: About one barcoded TCR beta cDNA was captured per two T cells. General study points: Across the age range, TCR beta diversity per million T cells fell in a roughly linear way.

The V end lost 0 bases, the J end lost 3 bases, and 11 bases lay between the germline ends. The CDR3 runs to 14 residues. Germline V gene lookup returns CDR1 DFQATT and CDR2 SNEGSKA (reference sequence). To note about this clonotype: What it binds is unknown.

Researchers collected about 9.7 milliliters of peripheral blood from every single donor. Isolation recovered at least 7 million PBMCs from every sample. A second about 7 to 12 cycle PCR used barcoded and J-beta primers. TCRdb ran MiXCR on the 5' RACE reads and lists one entry per CDR3 protein. The data show under 2 million distinct CDR3 sequences, with about 31% seen just once and roughly 12% held by the top ten. The sequence derives from a young woman in good health. The chain couples TRBV20-1 to TRBJ1-2; D unclear. The sample was blood. DNA of the CDR3: TGCAGTGCTAGAGATCACCGGGTGGACTATGGCTACACCTTC. Its protein product is CSARDHRVDYGYTF.